Following are 28 T cell receptor beta chains from one sample sequenced in a study of T-cell reconstitution after alpha-beta-depleted transplantation in children. Unique molecular identifiers were incorporated into the prepared TCRbeta library. Each CDR3 protein gets one entry after TCRdb re-called the PCR reads with MiXCR. Among roughly 500,000 distinct CDR3 sequences listed, roughly an eighth were seen once. Sequenced material: PBMCs from the stem cell graft donor, taken from the stem cell graft. These receptors came from a human donor who donated a stem cell graft to a child with combined immunodeficiency.

This clonotype has more than one count but fewer than ten. J is TRBJ1-5 and V is TRBV18, with 9 bases aligning to TRBD1. The V gene end was trimmed by 6 bases and the J gene end by 7 bases; junction bases not matched to a gene: 4. The CDR3 is 13 amino acids. The germline V gene encodes CDR1 KGHSH and CDR2 LQKENI. CDR3 bases: TGTGCCAGCTCGGGGACAGGGAACCAGCCCCAGCATTTT. Translation: CASSGTGNQPQHF.

This clonotype has ten or more counts. The chain employs TRBV25-1 and TRBJ2-2; the match to TRBD2 covers 9 bases. Germline V lookup: CDR1 MGHDK, CDR2 SYGVNS. The CDR3 loop spans 14 amino acids. The J segment lost 4 bases and the V segment lost 4 bases, leaving 1 base of the junction unmatched. The CDR3 here is CASSAGLATGELFF. Here the CDR3 DNA reads TGTGCCAGCAGTGCGGGACTAGCCACCGGGGAGCTGTTTTTT.

This clonotype occurred a few times. This sequence joins TRBV20-1 and TRBJ2-1, with D perhaps given as TRBD1 or TRBD2 (5 bases each). This CDR3 is 15 amino acids long. Trimming took off 5 bases at V and 3 bases at J, with 17 bases between the two ends. CDR1 DFQATT and CDR2 SNEGSKA come from the germline V gene (reference sequence). The CDR3 nucleotides read TGCAGTGCTGCCTTGAGGGGTGGGGTCTACAATGAGCAGTTCTTC. Encoded protein: CSAALRGGVYNEQFF.

This clonotype was counted at least ten times. This chain links TRBV12-3 or TRBV12-4 with TRBJ2-2, with D maybe TRBD2 (5 bases). The CDR3 contains 14 residues. V was clipped by 4 bases and J by 5 bases, with 11 bases between them. CDR3 sequence (DNA): TGTGCCAGCAGTTGGGCCGGGGTGACCGGGGAGCTGTTTTTT. Residues: CASSWAGVTGELFF.

This chain joins TRBV3-1 and TRBJ2-1, with TRBD2 matching 12 bases. V lost 5 bases and J lost 8; bases outside the gene matches: 13. Germline CDR1 reads LGHDT; CDR2 reads YNNKEL (reference sequence). The CDR3 totals 17 residues. The CDR3 nucleotides are TGTGCCAGCAGCAAAGCGCTCGGACTAGCGGGGACCGATGAGCAGTTCTTC. Its translation: CASSKALGLAGTDEQFF.

This clonotype came up many times. The genes are TRBV9 and TRBJ2-5; perhaps TRBD2 as D (6 bases). Germline V gene data show CDR1 as SGDLS and CDR2 as YYNGEE. V dropped 3 bases and J dropped 2 bases, with 8 bases sitting between them. This CDR3 region has 13 residues. CDR3 residues: CASSASVQETQYF. The CDR3 DNA reads TGTGCCAGCAGCGCTAGCGTACAAGAGACCCAGTACTTC. Based on the CDR3 plus reference TRBV9 and TRBJ2-5, the full variable domain is DSGVTQTPKHLITATGQRVTLRCSPRSGDLSVYWYQQSLDQGLQFLIQYYNGEERAKGNILERFSAQQFPDLHSELNLSSLELGDSALYFCASSASVQETQYFGPGTRLLVL.

V and J are TRBV5-1 and TRBJ2-3, with TRBD2 matching over 12 bases. With 10 bases clipped from V and 0 bases from J, the junction kept 9 bases outside the gene matches. From germline, CDR1 is SGHRS and CDR2 YFSETQ. This CDR3 spans 16 amino acids. In DNA form, the CDR3 reads TGCGCCGAACAGGACGGGACTAGCGGGAGCACAGATACGCAGTATTTT. This encodes CAEQDGTSGSTDTQYF.

A remark on this clonotype: At one end the junction does not follow the germline gene, possibly because of a read error. The V gene is TRBV4-2, the J gene TRBJ2-5; TRBD2 agrees at 11 bases. Germline V gene data show CDR1 as LGHNA and CDR2 as YNFKEQ. This CDR3 comprises 16 residues. CDR3 region: CASSQDPQGLAARWDF. The CDR3 bases are TGTGCCAGCAGCCAAGATCCCCAGGGACTAGCGGCCCGGTGGGACTTC.

This clonotype was detected many times. The rearrangement uses TRBV20-1 and TRBJ2-1, with 7 bases matching TRBD2. The CDR3 is made up of 13 amino acids. Germline V gene data show CDR1 as DFQATT and CDR2 as SNEGSKA (reference sequence). V shed 5 bases and J 8 bases; nucleotides not matched to a gene: 9. CDR3 region: CSARGVVAHEQFF. DNA of the CDR3: TGCAGTGCTCGGGGGGTGGTCGCCCATGAGCAGTTCTTC.

This clonotype has more than one count but fewer than ten. The J gene is TRBJ2-5, the V gene TRBV12-3 or TRBV12-4, with D possibly called TRBD1 or TRBD2 (5 bases each). The CDR3 is made up of 14 amino acids. V was clipped by 3 bases and J by 5 bases, with 13 bases between them. CDR3 sequence: CASSFGDPWETQYF. CDR3 nucleotide sequence: TGTGCCAGCAGTTTCGGGGACCCGTGGGAGACCCAGTACTTC.

This chain uses TRBV6-2 or TRBV6-3 with TRBJ2-1; D perhaps matches TRBD1 (5 bases). CDR1 and CDR2 from the germline V gene are MNHEY and SVGEGT. V dropped 6 bases and J dropped 0 bases, with 18 bases sitting between them. The CDR3 loop spans 17 amino acids. The CDR3 nucleotides are TGTGCCAGCAGCCATAGGGGTCCGGAGAGCTCCTACAATGAGCAGTTCTTC. Protein sequence: CASSHRGPESSYNEQFF.

The chain links TRBV6-5 to TRBJ1-2; no clear D gene. V gave up 0 bases and J gave up 4 bases, with 6 bases separating them. The V gene's germline CDR1 is MNHEY and CDR2 SVGAGI. This CDR3 region has 13 residues. DNA of the CDR3: TGTGCCAGCAGTTACTCGGCCAGCTATGGCTACACCTTC. Translating gives CASSYSASYGYTF.

This clonotype showed up many times. This rearrangement joins TRBV5-1 to TRBJ1-2; the D gene is possibly TRBD1 (5 bases). Germline V gives CDR1 SGHRS, CDR2 YFSETQ. The CDR3 spans 13 residues. Trimming pared 4 bases from V and 4 bases from J, leaving 11 bases between. Written as DNA, the CDR3 is TGCGCCAGCAGCCCGGGACGGAGCTATGGCTACACCTTC. Translation gives CASSPGRSYGYTF.

This clonotype occurred a few times. This chain links TRBV20-1 with TRBJ2-7, with D unresolved. The V gene's germline CDR1 is DFQATT and CDR2 SNEGSKA (reference sequence). This CDR3 region has 14 residues. Trimming shortened V by 0 bases and J by 2 bases, and 11 bases separated the two germline ends. CDR3 region: CSARDGTWPYEQYF. The CDR3 DNA reads TGCAGTGCTAGAGATGGCACCTGGCCCTACGAGCAGTACTTC.

This chain links TRBV29-1 with TRBJ2-2; TRBD1 matches at 7 bases. The CDR3 runs to 14 residues. CDR1 is SQVTM, CDR2 ANQGSEA, per germline. Unmatched junction bases numbered 3, after V lost 4 bases and J lost 1 base. The CDR3 region has the DNA TGCAGCGTTGTAGGGGGCGAGAACACCGGGGAGCTGTTTTTT. The encoded protein is CSVVGGENTGELFF.

This clonotype was seen more than once but under ten times. The chain carries TRBV18 and TRBJ2-1; no clear D. Trimming removed 3 bases from V and 8 bases from J, with 14 bases in between. CDR3 length equals 14 residues. CDR1 is KGHSH and CDR2 is LQKENI in the germline V gene. This CDR3 reads CASSPMLSMDEQFF. The CDR3 DNA reads TGTGCCAGCTCACCCATGCTAAGTATGGATGAGCAGTTCTTC. Full variable domain (rest looked up from reference TRBV18 and TRBJ2-1): NAGVMQNPRHLVRRRGQEARLRCSPMKGHSHVYWYRQLPEEGLKFMVYLQKENIIDESGMPKERFSAEFPKEGPSILRIQQVVRGDSAAYFCASSPMLSMDEQFFGPGTRLTVL.

CDR3: CASSRGTRSRDEQFF. DNA for the CDR3: TGTGCCAGCAGCCGCGGGACTAGAAGCCGGGATGAGCAGTTCTTC. The chain carries TRBV5-4 and TRBJ2-1; 8 bases are a match to TRBD2. The CDR3 contains 15 residues. Germline V gene sequence: CDR1 SGHNT, CDR2 YYREEE (reference sequence). The trim removed 4 bases at V and 8 bases at J, leaving 11 bases unmatched.

The gene calls are TRBV7-9 and TRBJ1-1; maybe TRBD1 (5 bases). The V gene lost 4 bases and the J gene lost 2 bases, with 14 bases spanning the gap. CDR1 and CDR2 (germline): SEHNR, FQNEAQ (reference sequence). The CDR3 runs to 15 residues. The CDR3 is CASSSPRDGNTEAFF. CDR3 in DNA: TGTGCCAGCAGCTCCCCCCGGGACGGAAACACTGAAGCTTTCTTT.

This clonotype was recorded at least ten times. The chain is built from TRBV12-3 or TRBV12-4 and TRBJ2-1; D is unresolved. CDR3 length: 18 amino acids. V lost 5 bases, J lost 6 bases, and 26 bases lay in between. The CDR3: CASSDHLRASRRTNEQFF. In nucleotides, the CDR3 is TGTGCCAGCAGTGACCACCTTCGGGCTTCTAGACGTACCAATGAGCAGTTCTTC.

This clonotype came up once. A much larger clone differs from this one at a single base, so this may be a read error. V gene TRBV7-6 combines with J gene TRBJ2-7, with D possibly matching TRBD1 (6 bases). Germline V CDR1 and CDR2: SGHVS, FNYEAQ. The CDR3 length is 14 residues. The DNA of the CDR3 is TGTGCCAGCGGGGAACAGGGTGGACCCTACGAGCAGTGCTTC. Its protein product is CASGEQGGPYEQCF.

In this sample, this clonotype turned up many times. V and J are TRBV12-3 or TRBV12-4 and TRBJ1-5; no reliable D call. V dropped 6 bases and J dropped 4 bases, with 13 bases sitting between them. This CDR3 has 14 residues. CDR3 in amino acids: CASSRGLGNQPQHF. The CDR3 DNA follows: TGTGCCAGCAGCCGCGGACTGGGAAATCAGCCCCAGCATTTT.

V gene TRBV5-6 combines with J gene TRBJ1-5, with a possible D match to TRBD1 (5 bases). This CDR3 region has 13 residues. Germline V gives CDR1 SGHDT, CDR2 YYEEEE. V was shortened by 7 bases and J by 7 bases, with 15 bases between the two germline ends. The CDR3 sequence is CASGFQGGQPQHF. The CDR3 nucleotides are TGTGCCAGCGGGTTTCAGGGTGGCCAGCCCCAGCATTTT.

The chain combines TRBV20-1 with TRBJ1-4; 10 positions agree with TRBD1. CDR1 DFQATT and CDR2 SNEGSKA come from the germline V gene (reference sequence). The CDR3 is 13 amino acids. V trimming: 3 bases; J trimming: 6 bases; junction bases outside the gene matches: 1. The CDR3 spells CSARGTGDEKLFF. In DNA, the CDR3 is TGCAGTGCTAGGGGGACAGGGGATGAAAAACTGTTTTTT.

This clonotype was counted between two and nine times. The chain joins TRBV11-1 to TRBJ1-3; D is undetermined. The CDR3 is made up of 15 amino acids. V was trimmed by 5 bases and J by 0 bases, leaving 11 bases between them. From germline, CDR1 is SGHAT and CDR2 FQDESV (reference sequence). In DNA form, the CDR3 reads TGTGCCAGCAGCCCCAGCCCCCTCTCTGGAAACACCATATATTTT. It codes for CASSPSPLSGNTIYF.

This clonotype has only a few counts. This chain joins TRBV5-6 and TRBJ1-2, with 8 bases that match TRBD1. From germline, CDR1 is SGHDT and CDR2 YYEEEE. V was clipped by 7 bases and J by 6 bases; unmatched bases: 14. This CDR3 is built from 15 residues. In DNA form, the CDR3 reads TGTGCCAGCTCAGCATGGAGGACAGGGTCCCATGGCTACACCTTC. Translated: CASSAWRTGSHGYTF.

The chain recombines TRBV18 with TRBJ2-7; no firm D call. Germline V gives CDR1 KGHSH, CDR2 LQKENI. This CDR3 spans 14 amino acids. Trimming removed 2 bases at V and 6 bases at J, with 14 bases between. The CDR3, as DNA: TGTGCCAGCTCACCAAGGCAGATAAACGGCGAGCAGTACTTC. Translating gives CASSPRQINGEQYF.

This rearrangement joins TRBV27 to TRBJ2-3, with a possible D match to TRBD2 (7 bases). There are 16 residues in the CDR3. Trimming pared 7 bases from V and 0 bases from J, leaving 17 bases between. Germline loops: CDR1 MNHEY, CDR2 SMNVEV (reference sequence). CDR3 nucleotide sequence: TGTGCCAGCAACTTCTTTCGGGGGGCTAGCACAGATACGCAGTATTTT. Its protein product is CASNFFRGASTDTQYF.

This clonotype was seen more than once but under ten times. V and J are TRBV12-3 or TRBV12-4 and TRBJ1-5; D gene unclear. Trimming pared 5 bases from V and 3 bases from J, leaving 8 bases between. This CDR3 region has 13 residues. CDR3 in amino acids: CASSRLPNQPQHF. CDR3 in DNA: TGTGCCAGCAGTAGACTTCCCAATCAGCCCCAGCATTTT.